This T cell receptor (beta chain) was sequenced for a study of human T cells and chemical hapten exposure. TCRdb re-derived calls from the RACE reads in MiXCR, one entry per CDR3 protein. The sample records roughly 70,000 distinct CDR3 sequences, around 10% being singletons. This CDR3 has 15 amino acids. The germline V and J ends were trimmed by 4 bases and 1 base, with 14 bases remaining between them. Germline V gene data show CDR1 as SGHRS and CDR2 as YFSETQ. This clonotype was observed many times. Time point: patch test 1, 2 weeks after DPC sensitization. Treatment given: therapeutic diphenylcyclopropenone sensitization with weekly scalp DPC.

Sequencing was performed on whole blood, taken in connection with sensitization to the hapten diphenylcyclopropenone (DPC). The rearrangement uses TRBV5-1 and TRBJ1-1; unclear D gene. The source of this sequence is a woman between 40 and 50 years old with alopecia areata. Some clones in this sample may be carry-over from other donors' samples. CDR3 nucleotide sequence: TGCGCCAGCAGCGCAACAGACCGGGGGAACACTGAAGCTTTCTTT. It is translated as CASSATDRGNTEAFF.